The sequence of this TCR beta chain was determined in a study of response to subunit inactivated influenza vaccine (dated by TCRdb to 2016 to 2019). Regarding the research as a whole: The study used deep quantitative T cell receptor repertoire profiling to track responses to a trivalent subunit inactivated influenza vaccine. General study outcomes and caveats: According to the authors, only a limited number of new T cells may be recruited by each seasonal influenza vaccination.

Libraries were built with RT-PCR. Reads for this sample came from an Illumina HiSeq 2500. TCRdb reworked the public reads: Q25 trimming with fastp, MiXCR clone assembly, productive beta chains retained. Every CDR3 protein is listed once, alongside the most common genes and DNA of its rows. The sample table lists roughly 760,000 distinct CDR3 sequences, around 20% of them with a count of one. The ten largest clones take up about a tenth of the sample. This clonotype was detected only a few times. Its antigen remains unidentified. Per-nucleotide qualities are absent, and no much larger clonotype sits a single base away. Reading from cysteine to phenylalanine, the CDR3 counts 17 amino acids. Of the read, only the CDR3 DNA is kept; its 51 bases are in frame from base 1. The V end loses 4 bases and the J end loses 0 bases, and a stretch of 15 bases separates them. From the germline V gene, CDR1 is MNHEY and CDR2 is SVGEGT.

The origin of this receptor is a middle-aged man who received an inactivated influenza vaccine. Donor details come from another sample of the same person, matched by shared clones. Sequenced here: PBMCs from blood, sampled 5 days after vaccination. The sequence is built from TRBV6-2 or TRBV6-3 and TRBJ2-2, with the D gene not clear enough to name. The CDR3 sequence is CASSFSRLAPNTGELFF. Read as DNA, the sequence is TGTGCCAGCAGTTTTTCCAGACTCGCCCCGAACACCGGGGAGCTGTTTTTT.